The following is a T cell receptor beta chain sequence with its context. The antigen is unknown. V lost 6 bases, J lost 0 bases, and 11 bases lay in between. The CDR3 is 14 amino acids. The germline V gene has CDR1 MNHEY and CDR2 SVGAGI. This sample was included in a study of T cell responses to AZD1222 COVID-19 vaccine. Looking at the study overall: Second doses that came at about 4 or about 12 weeks were put together.

Produced via immunoSEQ multiplex PCR; TCRdb's table is partial and in-frame only. The profile shows approximately 79,000 clones, about 88% of them singletons. Study-wide results and caveats: No repertoire was sampled before or during the peak T cell response, only after it. Two AZD1222 administrations were followed by greater Spike-specific TCR breadth and depth. Across the whole spike, CD4 TCRs peaked at regions 160-218 and 743-854.

The sequence was obtained from an adult in good health. V gene TRBV6-5 combines with J gene TRBJ1-2; D is unresolved. The material was peripheral blood, obtained on day 0 of AZD1222 vaccination. DNA of the CDR3: TGTGCCAGCAGGCAAGGCTTAGCTAACTATGGCTACACCTTC. Translation: CASRQGLANYGYTF.